These 8 T cell receptor beta chains were all obtained from the same sample, sequenced in a study of cytomegalovirus exposure and HLA in healthy donors. The primer mix had 60 Vbeta and 13 Jbeta primers. TCRdb's copy holds only in-frame clones and misses some; the assay was immunoSEQ multiplex PCR. This table has about 180,000 clones, around 80% appearing once. Sequencing was carried out using PBMCs. These receptors all stem from a girl under 18 in good health and CMV-seropositive.

This rearrangement joins TRBV7-9 to TRBJ2-7; 10 bases are a match to TRBD2. Germline loops: CDR1 SEHNR, CDR2 FQNEAQ (reference sequence). J was trimmed by 6 bases and V by 2 bases; bases with no gene match: 7. The CDR3 has 15 amino acids. The CDR3 bases are TGTGCCAGCAGCTTATCTAGCGGGGGCCGAGCCGAGCAGTACTTC. Protein: CASSLSSGGRAEQYF.

The chain employs TRBV6-5 and TRBJ2-7; a weak D match, TRBD2 (6 bases). The V gene's germline CDR1 is MNHEY and CDR2 SVGAGI. The ends were cut back, 6 bases at V and 6 bases at J, with 12 bases in the middle. The CDR3 has 12 residues. In DNA form, the CDR3 reads TGTGCCAGCAGCTCGGGACTTTTCGAGCAGTACTTC. Translated: CASSSGLFEQYF.

V gene TRBV14 combines with J gene TRBJ2-7; D call uncertain. Germline V gene data show CDR1 as SGHDN and CDR2 as FVKESK. V gave up 2 bases and J gave up 6 bases, with 11 bases separating them. The CDR3 is 13 amino acids. CDR3 nucleotide sequence: TGTGCCAGCAGCCAACAGATTGGAGTCGAGCAGTACTTC. It yields the protein CASSQQIGVEQYF.

The chain employs TRBV14 and TRBJ2-7; TRBD1 agrees at 8 bases. The V gene's germline CDR1 is SGHDN and CDR2 FVKESK. J lost 2 bases, V lost 0 bases, and 6 bases had no gene match. This CDR3 spans 16 amino acids. The CDR3: CASSQDRKGQAYEQYF. In DNA, the CDR3 is TGTGCCAGCAGCCAAGATCGAAAGGGACAGGCCTACGAGCAGTACTTC.

V is TRBV5-1 and J is TRBJ2-7, with 8 bases fitting TRBD2. Trimming cost V 1 base and J 7 bases; bases outside gene matches: 7. Germline V CDR1 and CDR2: SGHRS, YFSETQ. The CDR3 sequence is 14 residues long. The CDR3 coding sequence is TGCGCCAGCAGCTTGAGAGCGGGAGAGGGTGAGCAGTACTTC. Translating gives CASSLRAGEGEQYF.

The chain is built from TRBV5-5 and TRBJ2-3; TRBD1 matches at 7 bases. The V segment lost 2 bases and the J segment 1 base; nucleotides outside the gene matches: 4. The CDR3 extends over 15 amino acids. CDR1 and CDR2 (germline): SGHKS, YYEKEE (reference sequence). The CDR3: CASSFGTARTDTQYF. In DNA form, the CDR3 reads TGTGCCAGCAGCTTCGGGACAGCCCGCACAGATACGCAGTATTTT.

The chain has TRBV27 and TRBJ2-3; tentative D call: TRBD2 (5 bases). V gave up 5 bases and J gave up 4 bases, with 13 bases separating them. The CDR3 length is 14 residues. Per germline, CDR1 MNHEY and CDR2 SMNVEV (reference sequence). The CDR3 reads CASSLGLGADTQYF. The DNA for the CDR3 is TGTGCCAGCAGTCTAGGACTCGGGGCAGATACGCAGTATTTT.

This chain joins TRBV10-3 and TRBJ2-7; D gene uncertain. The CDR3 runs to 13 residues. Trimming removed 10 bases from V and 0 bases from J, with 13 bases in between. Germline CDR1 ENHRY, CDR2 SYGVKD. CDR3 region: CATLSDFSYEQYF. DNA of the CDR3: TGTGCCACCCTATCTGATTTCTCCTACGAGCAGTACTTC.